This T cell receptor beta chain is drawn from a study of T cells after yellow fever vaccination. The germline CDR1 and CDR2 sequences are SQVTM and ANQGSEA. Trimming left V 2 bases short and J 4 bases short, with 14 bases between. The CDR3 is 14 amino acids. In TCRdb, the 5' RACE reads were re-called with MiXCR into one record per CDR3 protein. The table records 95,000 to 100,000 distinct CDR3 sequences, 5.8% of them present only once. This sequence joins TRBV29-1 and TRBJ2-5, with D possibly matching TRBD2 (5 bases). The material was CD8+ T cells sorted from PBMCs, obtained 10 days after the yellow fever booster vaccination. This clonotype was sampled from a man aged 18-30 years who received the YFV17D yellow fever vaccine. Written as DNA, the CDR3 is TGCAGCGTTGAATTGAGGGCCGCGGGAGAGACCCAGTACTTC. It is translated as CSVELRAAGETQYF.